A single sample gave rise to the 2 T cell receptor beta chains below, sequenced in a study of vaccination and CD4 T cells after COVID-19. Antigen specificity for these receptors is unknown. Described treatment: roughly ten-day PBMC culture with coronavirus spike peptide pools or control peptides (ViraFEST assay). Unexposed donor CD4+ T cells predated the COVID-19 pandemic, collected 2011-2018. Sequenced with the Oncomine TCR Beta short-read assay was DNA taken from cultured CD4+ T cells. Via MiXCR, TCRdb re-called the PCR reads, giving one row per CDR3 protein. The data contain thousands of distinct CDR3 sequences, around 40% of them seen just once; the ten biggest clones take up about 22%. Sequencing was performed on CD4+ T cells from blood, cultured in vitro. These receptors were collected from a human donor in good health.

V usage is TRBV24-1 and J usage is TRBJ2-1; 8 bases are a match to TRBD2. J was trimmed by 5 bases and V by 2 bases; bases with no gene match: 10. Germline loops: CDR1 KGHDR, CDR2 SFDVKD. The length of the CDR3 is 17 residues. The chain's CDR3 is CATSDSRQAGGHNEQFF. The CDR3 region has the DNA TGTGCCACCAGTGATTCCCGCCAGGCGGGGGGTCACAATGAGCAGTTCTTC.

A note on this clonotype: At one of its ends the junction is not consistent with the germline gene, which may arise from a read error. The genes are TRBV11-2 and TRBJ2-3; 9 bases are a match to TRBD2. The CDR3 extends over 16 amino acids. Germline CDR1 and CDR2: SGHAT and FQNNGV. CDR3 sequence reads: CASSLGIAGVTDTQYF. For the CDR3, the DNA is TGTGCCAGCAGTTTAGGGATAGCGGGGGTCACAGATACGCAGTATTTT.